Presented here are 17 T cell receptor beta chains from one specimen sequenced in a study of blood T cell repertoires in COVID-19. Only in-frame clones appear in the TCRdb table, and some are missing; sequencing was by immunoSEQ multiplex PCR. The sample includes about 220,000 clones, roughly 84% seen only once; the top ten take roughly 8.7%. The source material was peripheral blood. The receptors were gathered from a man in his fifties or sixties with active or convalescent COVID-19.

The chain combines TRBV15 with TRBJ1-2; perhaps TRBD1 as D (6 bases). The germline V and J ends were trimmed by 0 bases and 0 bases, with 17 bases remaining between them. This CDR3 spans 18 amino acids. Per germline, CDR1 LNHNV and CDR2 YYDKDF (reference sequence). The CDR3 sequence is CATSREQVRGGANYGYTF. The CDR3 bases are TGTGCCACCAGCAGAGAGCAAGTGAGGGGGGGAGCTAACTATGGCTACACCTTC.

The chain links TRBV5-1 to TRBJ1-2, with 7 bases aligning to TRBD1. Germline V gives CDR1 SGHRS, CDR2 YFSETQ. The CDR3 has 12 amino acids. With V trimmed by 7 bases and J by 2 bases, 2 bases remained unmatched. The CDR3: CASQDRNYGYTF. The CDR3 coding sequence is TGCGCCAGCCAGGACAGGAACTATGGCTACACCTTC.

The gene calls are TRBV7-9 and TRBJ2-5, with 7 bases fitting TRBD2. V dropped 1 base and J dropped 4; count of bases not matched to a gene: 9. The germline gives CDR1 SEHNR, CDR2 FQNEAQ (reference sequence). This CDR3 region has 16 residues. The CDR3 DNA is TGTGCCAGCAGCTTAGGGTCGTCGGGAGGAGGAGAGACCCAGTACTTC. This gives the protein CASSLGSSGGGETQYF.

This clone was counted a single time. Here the CDR3 reads CASSQFVGSSYNEQFF. The DNA for the CDR3 is TGTGCCAGCAGCCAATTTGTGGGGAGCTCCTACAATGAGCAGTTCTTC. V gene TRBV3-1 (or the pseudogene TRBV3-2) combines with J gene TRBJ2-1, with D tentatively TRBD2 (5 bases). The CDR3 sequence is 16 residues long. Germline-derived CDR1 and CDR2 are LGHDT and YNNKEL (reference sequence). V was clipped by 2 bases and J by 0 bases, with 11 bases between them.

The chain recombines TRBV5-8 with TRBJ2-5; 7 bases fit TRBD1. V dropped 4 bases and J dropped 4; count of bases not matched to a gene: 4. In germline, CDR1 is SGHTS, CDR2 YDEGEE. The CDR3 runs to 13 residues. The CDR3 nucleotides read TGTGCCAGCAGCATAGACAGGGTAGAGACCCAGTACTTC. This encodes CASSIDRVETQYF. The full variable domain, rest sourced from reference TRBV5-8 and TRBJ2-5, is EAGVTQSPTHLIKTRGQQATLRCSPISGHTSVYWYQQALGLGLQFLLWYDEGEERNRGNFPPRFSGRQFPNYSSELNVNALELEDSALYLCASSIDRVETQYFGPGTRLLVL.

V is TRBV10-3 and J is TRBJ1-1; tentatively, D is TRBD1 (6 bases). Germline V gives CDR1 ENHRY, CDR2 SYGVKD. V lost 8 bases and J lost 0, with 13 bases in between. The CDR3 runs to 14 residues. The CDR3 bases are TGTGCCATCTCACGAGGGGACATGAACACTGAAGCTTTCTTT. This gives the protein CAISRGDMNTEAFF.

This clone was seen once. The rearrangement links TRBV5-1 to TRBJ1-6, with D tentatively TRBD1 (6 bases). Germline values: CDR1 SGHRS, CDR2 YFSETQ. Deletions cut 1 base from V and 8 bases from J, with 10 bases between. This CDR3 contains 14 residues. CDR3 amino acids: CASSLKGVDSPLHF. The CDR3 DNA reads as TGCGCCAGCAGCTTGAAGGGGGTTGATTCACCCCTCCACTTT.

J is TRBJ1-1 and V is TRBV3-1 (or the pseudogene TRBV3-2); perhaps TRBD1 as D (5 bases). Trimming pared 1 base from V and 4 bases from J, leaving 13 bases between. The CDR3 covers 15 residues. Germline lookup yields CDR1 LGHDT and CDR2 YNNKEL (reference sequence). Here the CDR3 reads CASSQGGGKGTEAFF. In nucleotides, the CDR3 is TGTGCCAGCAGCCAAGGCGGGGGGAAGGGCACTGAAGCTTTCTTT.

As for this clone: This same CDR3 is encoded by further DNA sequences in the sample. The chain links TRBV6-1 to TRBJ2-7; 9 nucleotides agree with TRBD1. The trim removed 3 bases at V and 2 bases at J, leaving 5 bases unmatched. Germline values: CDR1 MNHNS, CDR2 SASEGT. The CDR3 is made up of 15 amino acids. The CDR3 sequence is CASSEAGTGTYEQYF. DNA for the CDR3: TGTGCCAGCAGTGAGGCCGGGACAGGGACCTACGAGCAGTACTTC.

The genes are TRBV19 and TRBJ1-5, with a tentative D call TRBD1 (6 bases). Germline V gene data show CDR1 as LNHDA and CDR2 as SQIVND (reference sequence). The CDR3 contains 14 residues. Trimming shortened V by 4 bases and J by 2 bases, and 9 bases separated the two germline ends. The CDR3 loop reads CASSTGHRNQPQHF. The CDR3 DNA reads TGTGCCAGTAGTACGGGACATCGCAATCAGCCCCAGCATTTT.

This sequence joins TRBV7-9 and TRBJ1-1; D is ambiguous. In germline, CDR1 is SEHNR, CDR2 FQNEAQ (reference sequence). V was clipped by 5 bases and J by 1 base, with 8 bases between them. CDR3 length equals 13 residues. The CDR3 reads CASSASKNTEAFF. In DNA, the CDR3 is TGTGCCAGCAGCGCCAGTAAGAACACTGAAGCTTTCTTT.

The rearrangement links TRBV4-3 to TRBJ1-1, with 10 bases aligning to TRBD1. From germline, CDR1 is LGHNA and CDR2 YSLEER. Trimming cost V 6 bases and J 10 bases; bases outside gene matches: 8. The CDR3 totals 13 residues. CDR3: CASRMTGGEGAFF. In DNA, the CDR3 is TGCGCCAGCAGGATGACAGGGGGCGAGGGAGCTTTCTTT.

This chain connects TRBV5-4 to TRBJ2-1; possibly TRBD1 for D (6 bases). Germline V gene data show CDR1 as SGHNT and CDR2 as YYREEE (reference sequence). The CDR3 extends over 14 amino acids. The V end was cut by 2 bases, the J end by 2 bases, with 8 bases between. CDR3 residues: CASSFPGAYNEQFF. The CDR3 DNA reads as TGTGCCAGCAGCTTCCCAGGGGCCTACAATGAGCAGTTCTTC.

V and J are TRBV20-1 and TRBJ2-3, with 9 bases that match TRBD2. The CDR3 contains 13 residues. With 3 bases clipped from V and 6 bases from J, the junction kept 4 bases outside the gene matches. Germline assignment: CDR1 DFQATT and CDR2 SNEGSKA (reference sequence). The CDR3 sequence: CSASGLAGDTQYF. Written as DNA, the CDR3 is TGCAGTGCTAGTGGCCTAGCGGGGGATACGCAGTATTTT.

The J gene is TRBJ2-2, the V gene TRBV5-1, with a weak D call TRBD1 (5 bases). The germline V and J ends were trimmed by 0 bases and 9 bases, with 12 bases remaining between them. The CDR3 has 14 amino acids. The germline CDR1 and CDR2 sequences are SGHRS and YFSETQ. CDR3 nucleotides: TGCGCCAGCAGCTTGGAGGGGCCCCTTTGGGAGCTGTTTTTT. Its translation: CASSLEGPLWELFF.

The V and J genes are TRBV11-3 and TRBJ2-3; tentative D call: TRBD2 (6 bases). There are 16 residues in the CDR3. V lost 5 bases and J 4 bases, leaving 19 bases between the germline ends. Looked up from germline, CDR1 is SGHNT and CDR2 is YENEEA. The CDR3 DNA sequence: TGTGCCAGCAGCCACAGCGCAAGAGGGGAGGCAGATACGCAGTATTTT. This codes for CASSHSARGEADTQYF.

The chain carries TRBV7-2 and TRBJ2-2, with 7 bases identical to TRBD1. This CDR3 comprises 15 residues. Germline loops: CDR1 SGHTA, CDR2 FQGNSA. The V gene end was trimmed by 4 bases and the J gene end by 2 bases; junction bases not matched to a gene: 4. This CDR3 reads CASSWDSSNTGELFF. As DNA, the CDR3 is TGTGCCAGCAGCTGGGACAGCTCTAACACCGGGGAGCTGTTTTTT. The full variable domain, in which reference TRBV7-2 and TRBJ2-2 provide the parts outside the CDR3, is GAGVSQSPSNKVTEKGKDVELRCDPISGHTALYWYRQSLGQGLEFLIYFQGNSAPDKSGLPSDRFSAERTGGSVSTLTIQRTQQEDSAVYLCASSWDSSNTGELFFGEGSRLTVL.